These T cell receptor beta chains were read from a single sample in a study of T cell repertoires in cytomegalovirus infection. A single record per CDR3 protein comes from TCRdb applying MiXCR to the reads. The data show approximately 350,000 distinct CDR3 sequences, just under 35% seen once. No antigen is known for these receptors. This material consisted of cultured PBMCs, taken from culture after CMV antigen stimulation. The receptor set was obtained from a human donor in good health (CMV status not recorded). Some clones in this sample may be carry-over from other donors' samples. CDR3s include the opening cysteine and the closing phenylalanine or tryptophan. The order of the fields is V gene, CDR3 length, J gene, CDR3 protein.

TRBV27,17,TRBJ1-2,CASSSTEHDGYVGGYTF
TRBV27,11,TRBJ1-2,CASRGTEAKNF
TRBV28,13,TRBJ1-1,CASSLGVDRRAFF
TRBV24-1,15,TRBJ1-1,CATSDLRTVNTEAFF
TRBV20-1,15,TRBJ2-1,CSASYSGSSYNEQFF
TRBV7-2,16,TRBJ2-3,CASSSHRDHSTDTQYF
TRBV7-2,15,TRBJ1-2,CASSSRTGPVGGYTF
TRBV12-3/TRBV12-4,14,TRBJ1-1,CASSPLGPGSEAFF
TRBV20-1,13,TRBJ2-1,CSALTSVNNEQFF
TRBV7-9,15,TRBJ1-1,CASSDFGTENTEAFF
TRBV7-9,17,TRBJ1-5,CASSSPQGHPIHQPQHF
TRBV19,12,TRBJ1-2,CASREMGFGYTF
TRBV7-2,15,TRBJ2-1,CASSSERQSYNEQFF
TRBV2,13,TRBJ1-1,CASSRDREVEAFF
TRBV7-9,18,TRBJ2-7,CASSPPGTSGSGTYEQYF
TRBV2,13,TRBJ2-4,CASSEFLENIQYF
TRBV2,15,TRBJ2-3,CASSEPGLGTDTQYF
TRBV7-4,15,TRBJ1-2,CASSLGQGMVDGYTF
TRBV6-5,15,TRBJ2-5,CASSPGDRVFGTQYF
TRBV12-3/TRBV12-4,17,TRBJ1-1,CASSSGGRSGTGWEAFF